The next 30 T cell receptor beta chains were all read from a single sample in a study of tumor-infiltrating lymphocytes in primary liver carcinoma. Without any cell sorting, 20-30 mg of bulk tissue yielded co-extracted RNA and DNA. A primer in the constant region served to generate TCR beta cDNA from approximately 500 ng of total RNA. Slightly modified ARM-PCR, run as three nested multiplex PCR rounds, produced the TCR beta libraries. For 10 cycles apiece, the opening two PCR rounds ran with TRBV1-TRBV30 forward primers and a C-beta reverse primer. TCRdb reanalysed the multiplex PCR reads using MiXCR and keeps one entry per CDR3 protein. The profile shows approximately 73,000 distinct CDR3 sequences, about 64% of them singletons. The sequenced sample was liver tumor tissue from sampling region 4. Subset here: tumor region T4, right-lateral pole. Receptors originate from an older woman with primary liver carcinoma and hepatitis B virus infection.

This clonotype was observed once. An end of the junction does not agree with germline; a read error may underlie this. This chain links TRBV5-1 with TRBJ1-2; 7 nucleotides agree with TRBD1. Germline V CDR1 and CDR2: SGHRS, YFSETQ. The CDR3 contains 12 residues. The chain's CDR3 is CTSGGSGGGYTF. In DNA, the CDR3 is TGCACCAGCGGCGGGTCAGGGGGTGGCTACACCTTC.

As concerns this clonotype: It may be a read error: a sequence one base away is much more abundant. V gene TRBV13 combines with J gene TRBJ2-2; 10 bases are a match to TRBD2. The CDR3 has 16 amino acids. Germline values: CDR1 PRHDT, CDR2 FYEKMQ (reference sequence). The CDR3: CASSLGGLANTGELLF. For the CDR3, the DNA is TGTGCCAGCAGCTTAGGGGGACTAGCGAACACCGGGGAGCTGCTTTTT.

This clonotype has just a few counts. The chain couples TRBV28 to TRBJ2-1; 8 bases are a match to TRBD1. The CDR3 covers 16 residues. V dropped 7 bases and J dropped 0; count of bases not matched to a gene: 8. Per the germline V gene, CDR1 is MDHEN and CDR2 is SYDVKM. For the CDR3, the DNA is TGTGCCAGCATCGACTCAGGGGGCGGCTCCTACAATGAGCAGTTCTTC. Translated: CASIDSGGGSYNEQFF.

This clonotype was detected ten times or more. The rearrangement uses TRBV7-4 and TRBJ1-5, with D unclear. CDR3 length: 14 residues. Germline CDR1 and CDR2: SGHVT and SQSDAQ. The V gene lost 3 bases and the J gene lost 2 bases, with 8 bases spanning the gap. The CDR3 DNA sequence: TGTGCCAGCAGCTTTTCCGGGCGCAATCAGCCCCAGCATTTT. This gives the protein CASSFSGRNQPQHF.

A note on this clonotype: Germline and junction disagree at one end, which may indicate a read error. This chain links TRBV11-2 with TRBJ2-3, with a weak D call TRBD2 (5 bases). There are 14 residues in the CDR3. Germline V CDR1 and CDR2: SGHAT, FQNNGV. The CDR3 DNA reads as TGTGCCAGCAGCTCGGTTGGGAGCACAGATATGCAGTATTTT. Translation: CASSSVGSTDMQYF.

Of note for this clonotype: It is likely a read error, because the conserved phenylalanine at the end of the CDR3 is missing. This chain connects TRBV12-3 or TRBV12-4 to TRBJ2-1; D might be TRBD2 (5 bases). The CDR3 has 15 amino acids. Deletions cut 1 base from V and 6 bases from J, with 13 bases between. This CDR3 reads CASSLVRGEGNEQFS. As DNA, the CDR3 is TGTGCCAGCAGTTTAGTACGGGGTGAGGGCAATGAGCAGTTCTCC.

A word on this clonotype: A read error may be the cause here, since a much bigger clone is one base away. The V call is TRBV28, the J call TRBJ1-1; 8 nucleotides agree with TRBD1. The CDR3 runs 15 residues. Germline values: CDR1 MDHEN, CDR2 SYDVKM. In nucleotides, the CDR3 is TGTGCCAGCAGTTTATCAGGGGGCTGGAACACTGAAACTTTCTTT. Its protein product is CASSLSGGWNTETFF.

In this sample, this clonotype turned up once. The chain links TRBV4-2 to TRBJ2-4; possibly TRBD1 for D (6 bases). Germline assignment: CDR1 LGHNA and CDR2 YNFKEQ. The CDR3 extends over 18 amino acids. V was cut by 2 bases and J by 1 base, with 18 bases left in between. CDR3 residues: CASSQSHTTGTAKNIQYF. Written as DNA, the CDR3 is TGTGCCAGCAGCCAATCCCACACAACAGGGACGGCCAAAAACATTCAGTACTTC.

With respect to this clonotype: A much larger clone lies a single base off, so this may be a read error. The rearrangement links TRBV28 to TRBJ2-5, with D unresolved. The CDR3 is 13 residues long. Between the trimmed V and J ends, which lost 10 bases and 1 base, there was a span of 13 bases. CDR1 MDHEN and CDR2 SYDVKM come from the germline V gene. CDR3 protein: CATNPNTQETQYF. The CDR3 DNA sequence: TGTGCCACCAATCCGAACACCCAAGAGACCCAGTACTTC.

This clonotype was counted many times. CDR3: CASSQNIQGGQETQYF. Written as DNA, the CDR3 is TGTGCCAGCAGCCAAAACATACAGGGAGGCCAAGAGACCCAGTACTTC. The rearrangement uses TRBV5-5 and TRBJ2-5, with D perhaps assigned TRBD1 or TRBD2 (6 bases each). The CDR3 spans 16 residues. The V gene's germline CDR1 is SGHKS and CDR2 YYEKEE (reference sequence). The ends were cut back, 4 bases at V and 1 base at J, with 17 bases in the middle.

Turning to this clonotype: Just one base apart from a much larger clone, this may be a read error. The genes are TRBV28 and TRBJ1-1, with D possibly TRBD1 on 5 matching bases. This CDR3 region has 12 residues. The germline CDR1 and CDR2 sequences are MDHEN and SYDVKM. CDR3 amino acids: CASTLSGRVAFF. The CDR3 DNA is TGTGCCAGCACTTTATCGGGCAGGGTTGCTTTCTTT.

The genes are TRBV11-3 and TRBJ2-1; TRBD2 is a possible D gene (6 bases). The V and J ends lost 1 base and 9 bases respectively, with 16 bases between them. The germline CDR1 and CDR2 sequences are SGHNT and YENEEA. This CDR3 has 15 amino acids. Here the CDR3 DNA reads TGTGCCAGCAGCTTAGGAAGTGGCGGGATGCTTGAGCAGTTCTTC. As protein: CASSLGSGGMLEQFF.

As for this clonotype: The germline gene is not matched at one end of the junction; a read error may be the cause. This chain connects TRBV5-4 to TRBJ2-2, with D perhaps being TRBD1 or TRBD2 (5 bases each). The CDR3 runs 14 residues. Germline CDR1 reads SGHNT; CDR2 reads YYREEE (reference sequence). The CDR3 DNA follows: TGTGCCAGCAGCTTGGGGACAAATCCCGGGGAACTGTTTTTT. Translated: CASSLGTNPGELFF.

This chain uses TRBV6-5 with TRBJ2-1; D possibly corresponds to TRBD1 (6 bases). Trimming cost V 8 bases and J 0 bases, with 11 bases left between them. The CDR3 runs 14 residues. In germline, CDR1 is MNHEY, CDR2 SVGAGI. The CDR3 loop reads CASASRGSYNEQFF. CDR3 coding DNA: TGTGCCAGCGCTTCCAGGGGCTCCTACAATGAGCAGTTCTTC.

A note on this clonotype: A clone one base away is much larger, so this may be a read error. The V gene is TRBV6-4, the J gene TRBJ2-3; 9 bases fit TRBD2. This CDR3 is built from 15 residues. The germline gives CDR1 MRHNA, CDR2 SNTAGT. CDR3 in amino acids: CASSLAGEGTDTLYF. The DNA for the CDR3 is TGTGCCAGCAGCTTAGCGGGAGAGGGCACAGATACGCTGTATTTT.

This clonotype was counted a single time. Because it lacks the conserved phenylalanine or tryptophan at the end, this CDR3 is likely a read error. The J gene is TRBJ2-3, the V gene TRBV6-1, with D unresolved. The CDR3 has 13 residues. The germline gives CDR1 MNHNS, CDR2 SASEGT. CDR3 loop: CASSEGAWDTQYL. For the CDR3, the DNA is TGTGCCAGCAGCGAAGGTGCGTGGGATACGCAGTATCTT.

Worth noting for this clonotype: Its ends do not fully match the called genes, so a read error is possible. V usage is TRBV11-2 and J usage is TRBJ2-6; 7 bases match TRBD1. Germline loops: CDR1 SGHAT, CDR2 FQNNGV. This CDR3 is 15 amino acids long. CDR3 protein: CASSLGGAWANVPTF. CDR3 bases: TGCGCCAGCAGCTTAGGGGGCGCATGGGCCAACGTCCCGACTTTC.

Points on this clonotype: Being one base from a much bigger clone, this may be a read error. The chain recombines TRBV5-1 with TRBJ2-2; a possible D gene is TRBD2 (5 bases). Germline V CDR1 and CDR2: SGHRS, YFSETQ. This CDR3 is built from 13 residues. CDR3 sequence reads: CASSLEWNGELYF. DNA for the CDR3: TGCGCCAGCAGCTTGGAGTGGAACGGGGAGCTGTATTTT.

Of note for this clonotype: The conserved phenylalanine or tryptophan normally closing the CDR3 is absent here, so this likely arose from a read error. The chain recombines TRBV28 with TRBJ1-1, with D possibly matching TRBD1 (6 bases). The CDR3 loop spans 15 amino acids. CDR1 is MDHEN and CDR2 is SYDVKM in the germline V gene. CDR3 DNA: TGTGTCAGCACCTCGGGGGGGGCTGGGGGCACTGAAGCTTTCTCT. It translates to CVSTSGGAGGTEAFS.

In the case of this clonotype: At one of its ends the junction is not consistent with the germline gene, which may arise from a read error. The V call is TRBV5-5, the J call TRBJ2-7, with 7 bases fitting TRBD1. CDR3 size: 16 residues. Germline CDR1 SGHKS, CDR2 YYEKEE (reference sequence). Here the CDR3 reads CASGPRTGGASYEQYF. DNA of the CDR3: TGCGCCAGCGGCCCCAGGACAGGAGGAGCCTCCTACGAGCAGTACTTC.

Comment on this clonotype: The CDR3 end shows no conserved phenylalanine or tryptophan, and so a read error is likely. The genes are TRBV11-2 and TRBJ2-1; 8 bases line up with TRBD2. The J call may be incorrect, as the DNA end agrees better with TRBJ2-7. The CDR3 contains 15 residues. The germline CDR1 and CDR2 sequences are SGHAT and FQNNGV. Written as DNA, the CDR3 is TGTGTCAGCAGCTGGGCTAGCGGGTTTAACAATGAGCAGTACCTC. Residues: CVSSWASGFNNEQYL.

As for this clonotype: A much bigger clone sits one base away, suggesting this may be a read error. The CDR3 ends on some other residue instead of the conserved phenylalanine or tryptophan, so this is likely a read error. The V and J genes are TRBV14 and TRBJ1-2; D not certain. Germline V gives CDR1 SGHDN, CDR2 FVKESK. The CDR3 contains 13 residues. The germline V and J ends were trimmed by 1 base and 2 bases, with 5 bases remaining between them. CDR3 coding DNA: TGTGCCAGCAGCCAAGGACCGAACTATGGCTACACCTCC. Translated: CASSQGPNYGYTS.

A note on this clonotype: A read error may account for a junction end that differs from germline. J is TRBJ2-7 and V is TRBV11-2, with D perhaps matching TRBD2 (5 bases). Germline lookup yields CDR1 SGHAT and CDR2 FQNNGV. This CDR3 has 13 amino acids. CDR3 DNA sequence: TGTACCAGCTGCTTAGAGTCGAGGGCCGAGCAGTACTTC. It encodes CTSCLESRAEQYF.

This clonotype was detected many times. The chain has TRBV11-2 and TRBJ2-6, with D possibly TRBD2 on 5 matching bases. Germline CDR1 SGHAT, CDR2 FQNNGV. The CDR3 runs to 15 residues. Trimming stripped 10 bases from V and 0 bases from J, with 13 bases between. In DNA, the CDR3 is TGTGCCACCCAGCGGCCGCACTCTGGGGCCAACGTCCTGACTTTC. Encoded protein: CATQRPHSGANVLTF.

The rearrangement uses TRBV11-2 and TRBJ1-2, with a possible D match to TRBD1 (5 bases). The CDR3 length is 17 residues. The ends were cut back, 11 bases at V and 4 bases at J, with 29 bases in the middle. Germline V lookup: CDR1 SGHAT, CDR2 FQNNGV. This CDR3 reads CAGSLDPIRALRYGYTF. The CDR3 nucleotides are TGTGCCGGTAGCTTAGATCCGATCAGGGCGCTACGCTATGGCTACACCTTC.

Regarding this clonotype: The junction shows a germline mismatch at one end, possibly a read error. The chain couples TRBV6-1 to TRBJ2-3; 7 bases fit TRBD1. The CDR3 contains 15 residues. Germline CDR1 reads MNHNS; CDR2 reads SASEGT. DNA for the CDR3: TGCGCCAGCAGTGAAGCGATAGGGGGCACACATACGCAGTATTTT. Translated, it gives CASSEAIGGTHTQYF.

In the case of this clonotype: A much larger clone differs from this one at a single base, so this may be a read error. This chain joins TRBV30 and TRBJ1-1; 8 positions agree with TRBD1. Per germline, CDR1 GTSNPN and CDR2 SVGIG (reference sequence). The CDR3 consists of 14 residues. J was trimmed by 4 bases and V by 2 bases; bases with no gene match: 6. The CDR3, as DNA: TGTGCCTGGAGTAGGGGCAGGGGGCGCACTGAAGCTTTCTTT. Residues: CAWSRGRGRTEAFF.

About this clonotype itself: One end of the junction fails to match germline, which may point to a read error. This sequence joins TRBV11-3 and TRBJ2-5; no reliable D call. Germline lookup yields CDR1 SGHNT and CDR2 YENEEA. This CDR3 region has 15 residues. The CDR3 DNA reads as TGTGCCGGCAGGTCCCGTCGTGGGTACCAAGAGACCCAGTACTTC. Amino acid sequence: CAGRSRRGYQETQYF. Together with reference TRBV11-3 and TRBJ2-5, the CDR3 gives the full variable domain: EAGVVQSPRYKIIEKKQPVAFWCNPISGHNTLYWYLQNLGQGPELLIRYENEEAVDDSQLPKDRFSAERLKGVDSTLKIQPAELGDSAVYLCAGRSRRGYQETQYFGPGTRLLVL.

About this clonotype: The junction shows a germline mismatch at one end, possibly a read error. V gene TRBV5-4 combines with J gene TRBJ2-3; D not resolved. Germline V gene sequence: CDR1 SGHNT, CDR2 YYREEE (reference sequence). This CDR3 is built from 13 residues. The CDR3 is CASSITAVDTQYF. CDR3 nucleotide sequence: TGTGCCAGCAGCATCACGGCCGTCGATACACAGTATTTT.

Concerning this clonotype: The junction does not match germline at one end; this may be a read error. The chain carries TRBV6-5 and TRBJ2-1; 11 bases are a match to TRBD1. This CDR3 has 16 amino acids. CDR1 and CDR2 from the germline V gene are MNHEY and SVGAGI. This CDR3 is CASSYPGQGARNDQFF. The CDR3 DNA reads as TGTGCCAGTAGTTACCCAGGACAGGGGGCGCGGAATGACCAGTTCTTC.